These 20 T cell receptor beta chains were all obtained from the same sample, sequenced in a study of OX40 agonist ivuxolimab in advanced cancers. Using immunoSEQ multiplex PCR, the repertoire was profiled, and TCRdb retains in-frame clones only, with some absent. Among 65,000 to 80,000 clones listed, roughly 90% were seen once. The sample in question was CD4+ or CD8+ T cells sorted from blood, obtained in a trial of the OX40 agonist ivuxolimab. All receptors come from an adult with an advanced solid tumor such as melanoma, head and neck, liver or kidney cancer.

This chain connects TRBV5-1 to TRBJ2-3, with D unclear. The CDR3 contains 13 residues. Trimming pared 2 bases from V and 2 bases from J, leaving 6 bases between. Germline values: CDR1 SGHRS, CDR2 YFSETQ. CDR3 in amino acids: CASSLLPTDTQYF. In DNA form, the CDR3 reads TGCGCCAGCAGCTTATTGCCCACAGATACGCAGTATTTT.

The chain links TRBV27 to TRBJ2-7, with a possible D match to TRBD2 (6 bases). The CDR3 length is 15 residues. Per the germline V gene, CDR1 is MNHEY and CDR2 is SMNVEV (reference sequence). Trimming removed 2 bases at V and 4 bases at J, with 15 bases between. This CDR3 reads CASSLGGRGFYEQYF. The CDR3 nucleotides are TGTGCCAGCAGTTTAGGAGGGCGGGGATTTTACGAGCAGTACTTC.

The gene calls are TRBV5-1 and TRBJ1-6, with 10 bases that match TRBD1. CDR3 length: 16 residues. Unmatched junction bases numbered 2, after V lost 0 bases and J lost 5 bases. Germline CDR1 and CDR2: SGHRS and YFSETQ. The CDR3 protein is CASSLAGTGDNSPLHF. The CDR3 bases are TGCGCCAGCAGCTTGGCCGGGACAGGGGATAATTCACCCCTCCACTTT.

The chain recombines TRBV2 with TRBJ2-3; no clear D. The V gene's germline CDR1 is SNHLY and CDR2 FYNNEI. Deletions cut 6 bases from V and 0 bases from J, with 10 bases between. The CDR3 is 14 residues long. DNA of the CDR3: TGTGCCAGCAGGACTTCAACTAGCACAGATACGCAGTATTTT. The encoded protein is CASRTSTSTDTQYF.

In DNA form, the CDR3 reads TGTGCCAGCAGCCGCCGGCTCTTAGCGTCCGGGGAGCTGTTTTTT. Its protein is CASSRRLLASGELFF. The rearrangement links TRBV28 to TRBJ2-2; D possibly corresponds to TRBD2 (5 bases). V was shortened by 6 bases and J by 6 bases, with 17 bases between the two germline ends. The CDR3 runs 15 residues. Germline V gene sequence: CDR1 MDHEN, CDR2 SYDVKM.

The CDR3 here is CASTAEGDTQYF. As DNA, the CDR3 is TGTGCCAGCACTGCTGAAGGAGATACGCAGTATTTT. The chain combines TRBV2 with TRBJ2-3, with D unresolved. V shed 7 bases and J shed 5 bases, with 10 bases lying between them. This CDR3 is built from 12 residues. CDR1 is SNHLY and CDR2 is FYNNEI in the germline V gene.

The chain has TRBV6-1 and TRBJ1-5; the D gene is possibly TRBD1 (6 bases). Trimming shortened V by 4 bases and J by 7 bases, and 17 bases separated the two germline ends. Germline assignment: CDR1 MNHNS and CDR2 SASEGT. The CDR3 is 15 amino acids. For the CDR3, the DNA is TGTGCCAGCAGTGGTAGGGGGTCCACGGGACAGCCCCAGCATTTT. The encoded protein is CASSGRGSTGQPQHF.

The V call is TRBV2, the J call TRBJ1-1, with 8 bases aligning to TRBD1. CDR1 and CDR2 from the germline V gene are SNHLY and FYNNEI. Unmatched junction bases numbered 3, after V lost 4 bases and J lost 2 bases. This CDR3 region has 14 residues. CDR3 sequence (DNA): TGTGCCAGCAGTGCCGGACAGGGAAACACTGAAGCTTTCTTT. It codes for CASSAGQGNTEAFF.

J is TRBJ2-7 and V is TRBV27, with TRBD1 matching over 10 bases. V lost 9 bases, J lost 2 bases, and 4 bases stayed unmatched. Germline V gene lookup returns CDR1 MNHEY and CDR2 SMNVEV (reference sequence). There are 13 residues in the CDR3. This CDR3 reads CARDRGEPYEQYF. CDR3 DNA sequence: TGTGCCAGGGACAGGGGGGAACCCTACGAGCAGTACTTC.

This clone has a handful of counts. The chain couples TRBV4-1 to TRBJ1-1, with D perhaps matching TRBD1 (6 bases). This CDR3 is 14 amino acids long. Trimming removed 4 bases from V and 2 bases from J, with 11 bases in between. Germline CDR1 and CDR2: MGHRA and YSYEKL. This CDR3 reads CASSLTGFNTEAFF. CDR3 DNA: TGCGCCAGCAGCCTTACAGGGTTTAACACTGAAGCTTTCTTT.

V usage is TRBV29-1 and J usage is TRBJ2-7, with 11 bases identical to TRBD1. There are 18 residues in the CDR3. Germline CDR1 SQVTM, CDR2 ANQGSEA. The V and J ends lost 2 bases and 1 base, in that order; junction bases with no gene match: 13. CDR3 DNA sequence: TGCAGCGTTGAACTCGGAAGCCCCGGGACAGGGGGTTCCTACGAGCAGTACTTC. Translated: CSVELGSPGTGGSYEQYF.

Only one count was recorded for this clone. The chain uses TRBV5-1 and TRBJ2-3, with 10 bases identical to TRBD2. CDR1 SGHRS and CDR2 YFSETQ come from the germline V gene. This CDR3 is 19 amino acids long. Trimming at V came to 1 base and at J to 4 bases, leaving 15 bases not matched to a gene. Written as DNA, the CDR3 is TGCGCCAGCAGCTTGAATAGCGGGAGGCCTGGGCCCAAGGCAGATACGCAGTATTTT. Its protein product is CASSLNSGRPGPKADTQYF.

This chain connects TRBV18 to TRBJ2-3, with D uncertain. CDR3 length equals 12 residues. Trimming took 4 bases from V and 1 from J, leaving 3 bases between them. Germline V CDR1 and CDR2: KGHSH, LQKENI. The CDR3 here is CASSLGTDTQYF. The CDR3 nucleotides are TGTGCCAGCTCACTGGGCACAGATACGCAGTATTTT.

The rearrangement uses TRBV9 and TRBJ2-3; 7 positions match TRBD2. With V trimmed by 1 base and J by 6 bases, 5 bases remained unmatched. CDR1 SGDLS and CDR2 YYNGEE come from the germline V gene. The CDR3 is 14 residues long. CDR3 sequence reads: CASSVNGGWDTQYF. The CDR3, as DNA: TGTGCCAGCAGCGTAAACGGGGGGTGGGATACGCAGTATTTT.

V is TRBV5-4 and J is TRBJ2-1, with 10 nucleotides matching TRBD2. After removal of 1 base from V and 8 bases from J, the junction contained 6 bases not matched to a gene. Germline V gives CDR1 SGHNT, CDR2 YYREEE (reference sequence). The CDR3 length is 15 residues. The DNA for the CDR3 is TGTGCCAGCAGCTTGACTAGCGGGATTTTAGATGAGCAGTTCTTC. It encodes CASSLTSGILDEQFF.

The chain carries TRBV9 and TRBJ2-7, with D perhaps matching TRBD2 (6 bases). V lost 0 bases, J lost 0 bases, and 13 bases lay in between. CDR3 length: 16 residues. From germline, CDR1 is SGDLS and CDR2 YYNGEE. The CDR3 DNA reads TGTGCCAGCAGCGTAGCTGGAGGGCTTAACTCCTACGAGCAGTACTTC. Translation gives CASSVAGGLNSYEQYF.

The V gene is TRBV11-3, the J gene TRBJ2-1, with TRBD2 matching 10 bases. The CDR3 loop spans 17 amino acids. Germline values: CDR1 SGHNT, CDR2 YENEEA. The V gene end was trimmed by 8 bases and the J gene end by 0 bases; junction bases not matched to a gene: 10. CDR3 DNA sequence: TGTGCCAGCGGACGGACTAGCGGTGGGAGCTCCTACAATGAGCAGTTCTTC. This translates into CASGRTSGGSSYNEQFF.

This chain's CDR3 is CASSYEGRGDYEQYF. CDR3 DNA: TGTGCCAGCAGTTACGAGGGCAGGGGGGACTACGAGCAGTACTTC. The chain joins TRBV6-6 to TRBJ2-7; a possible D gene is TRBD1 (7 bases). Germline V lookup: CDR1 MNHNY, CDR2 SVGAGI (reference sequence). The CDR3 runs 15 residues. Trimming took off 2 bases at V and 3 bases at J, with 14 bases between the two ends.

This clone was detected once. The chain couples TRBV18 to TRBJ2-5; 7 bases map to TRBD1. After removal of 3 bases from V and 0 bases from J, the junction contained 1 base not matched to a gene. The CDR3 is 14 amino acids. Germline lookup yields CDR1 KGHSH and CDR2 LQKENI. In nucleotides, the CDR3 is TGTGCCAGCTCACCTGGACAGGACCAAGAGACCCAGTACTTC. This translates into CASSPGQDQETQYF.

V usage is TRBV7-2 and J usage is TRBJ2-2; 9 bases are shared with TRBD2. From germline, CDR1 is SGHTA and CDR2 FQGNSA. CDR3 length equals 16 residues. The trim removed 5 bases at V and 5 bases at J, leaving 9 bases unmatched. This CDR3 is CASSPASGMGTGELFF. CDR3 sequence (DNA): TGTGCCAGCAGCCCAGCTAGCGGGATGGGGACCGGGGAGCTGTTTTTT.